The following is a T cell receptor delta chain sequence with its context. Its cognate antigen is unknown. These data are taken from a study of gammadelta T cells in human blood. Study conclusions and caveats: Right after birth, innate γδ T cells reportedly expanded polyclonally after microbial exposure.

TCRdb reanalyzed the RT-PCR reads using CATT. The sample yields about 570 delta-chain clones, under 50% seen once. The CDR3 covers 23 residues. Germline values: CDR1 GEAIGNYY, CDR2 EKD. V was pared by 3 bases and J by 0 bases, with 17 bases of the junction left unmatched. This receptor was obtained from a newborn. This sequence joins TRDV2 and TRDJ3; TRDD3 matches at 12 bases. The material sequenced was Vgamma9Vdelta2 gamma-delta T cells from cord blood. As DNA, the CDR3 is TGTGCCTGTGACCCCGTACTGGGGGATACTTCCTTACGAAGCTCCTGGGACACCCGACAGATGTTTTTC. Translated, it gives CACDPVLGDTSLRSSWDTRQMFF.